These 10 T cell receptor beta chains originate from one sample sequenced in a study of T cells in Graves' hyperthyroidism and ophthalmopathy. TCR beta CDR3 regions were amplified from RNA transcripts. HTBI primers were used for first-round RT-PCR of the TCR CDR3. TCRdb ran MiXCR on the multiplex PCR reads and lists one entry per CDR3 protein. The sample consists of 300,000 to 350,000 distinct CDR3 sequences, roughly 21% of them appearing once. The sequenced sample consisted of blood. The source of these receptors is a woman aged 45-60 years with Graves' hyperthyroidism.

This clonotype was counted only a few times. The chain has TRBV14 and TRBJ1-2, with a possible D match to TRBD1 (5 bases). This CDR3 is built from 15 residues. Trimming removed 1 base from V and 8 bases from J, with 17 bases in between. CDR1 is SGHDN, CDR2 FVKESK, per germline. CDR3 loop: CASSQVRQPPSGYTF. The CDR3 DNA reads TGTGCCAGCAGCCAAGTCCGACAGCCCCCAAGCGGCTACACCTTC.

This clonotype occurred many times. The rearrangement uses TRBV12-3 or TRBV12-4 and TRBJ2-2; 14 nucleotides match TRBD2. V lost 8 bases, J lost 7 bases, and 9 bases stayed unmatched. This CDR3 comprises 16 residues. The CDR3 DNA is TGTGCCAGCGTCCCGGGACTAGCGGGAGTTTACGGGGAGCTGTTTTTT. It is translated as CASVPGLAGVYGELFF.

The chain employs TRBV14 and TRBJ2-1; either TRBD1 or TRBD2 may fit D (5 bases each). Per germline, CDR1 SGHDN and CDR2 FVKESK. V was cut by 0 bases and J by 0 bases, with 15 bases left in between. The CDR3 extends over 18 amino acids. The CDR3 sequence: CASSQDMGPLVSYNEQFF. Here the CDR3 DNA reads TGTGCCAGCAGCCAAGATATGGGACCCCTCGTCTCCTACAATGAGCAGTTCTTC.

This clonotype was seen repeatedly, ten times or more. The rearrangement uses TRBV30 and TRBJ1-6; tentatively, D is TRBD1 (5 bases). The CDR3 loop spans 12 amino acids. Germline CDR1 GTSNPN, CDR2 SVGIG (reference sequence). V was clipped by 1 base and J by 12 bases, with 10 bases between them. CDR3 sequence reads: CAWSEGLGPLHF. The CDR3 bases are TGTGCCTGGAGTGAGGGGCTAGGACCCCTCCACTTT. The full variable domain, rest sourced from reference TRBV30 and TRBJ1-6, is SQTIHQWPATLVQPVGSPLSLECTVEGTSNPNLYWYRQAAGRGLQLLFYSVGIGQISSEVPQNLSASRPQDRQFILSSKKLLLSDSGFYLCAWSEGLGPLHFGNGTRLTVT.

J is TRBJ1-2 and V is TRBV28; TRBD1 matches at 9 bases. V lost 0 bases, J lost 4 bases, and 9 bases stayed unmatched. The CDR3 runs to 17 residues. CDR1 is MDHEN and CDR2 is SYDVKM in the germline V gene. The CDR3 spells CASSLWSPGQGGYGYTF. CDR3 in DNA: TGTGCCAGCAGTTTATGGAGCCCGGGACAGGGTGGCTATGGCTACACCTTC.

The rearrangement joins TRBV19 to TRBJ2-1; 12 nucleotides match TRBD2. The CDR3 sequence is 14 residues long. Germline V CDR1 and CDR2: LNHDA, SQIVND (reference sequence). Unmatched junction bases numbered 12, after V lost 7 bases and J lost 14 bases. For the CDR3, the DNA is TGTGCCAGTATTCCTAGCGGGGGGGCCGGCTGGGAGTTCTTC. Translated, it gives CASIPSGGAGWEFF.

This clonotype was counted at least ten times. V and J are TRBV27 and TRBJ1-2, with D maybe TRBD1 (5 bases). The CDR3 runs to 13 residues. Germline values: CDR1 MNHEY, CDR2 SMNVEV (reference sequence). With 6 bases removed from V and 4 bases from J, the gap between germline ends came to 12 bases. The CDR3 sequence is CASSWDGSYGYTF. The CDR3 DNA follows: TGTGCCAGCAGCTGGGACGGATCCTATGGCTACACCTTC.

This clonotype has at least ten counts. The V call is TRBV7-2, the J call TRBJ2-7, with TRBD1 matching 8 bases. The germline CDR1 and CDR2 sequences are SGHTA and FQGNSA. V shed 0 bases and J 2 bases; nucleotides not matched to a gene: 3. There are 15 residues in the CDR3. The CDR3 DNA reads as TGTGCCAGCAGCTTAGCTTGGACAGGGACCTACGAGCAGTACTTC. Translating it yields CASSLAWTGTYEQYF. Full variable domain (rest looked up from reference TRBV7-2 and TRBJ2-7): GAGVSQSPSNKVTEKGKDVELRCDPISGHTALYWYRQSLGQGLEFLIYFQGNSAPDKSGLPSDRFSAERTGGSVSTLTIQRTQQEDSAVYLCASSLAWTGTYEQYFGPGTRLTVT.

This clonotype was counted only a few times. This chain joins TRBV20-1 and TRBJ2-7, with TRBD2 identical over 14 bases. Germline V gene data show CDR1 as DFQATT and CDR2 as SNEGSKA (reference sequence). V shed 6 bases, J shed 3 bases, and the junction held 7 bases outside the gene matches. The CDR3 contains 15 residues. Written as DNA, the CDR3 is TGCAGTGCCCTTGGACTAGCGGGGGGATACTACGAGCAGTACTTC. Translated: CSALGLAGGYYEQYF.

The chain employs TRBV29-1 and TRBJ2-7, with TRBD2 identical over 9 bases. The ends lost 1 base at V and 7 bases at J; junction bases unmatched: 5. In germline, CDR1 is SQVTM, CDR2 ANQGSEA. This CDR3 has 13 amino acids. The CDR3 region has the DNA TGCAGCGTTGAAGTAGCGGGAGCGGGAGAGCAGTACTTC. It translates to CSVEVAGAGEQYF.